This is a list of T cell receptor beta chains from one sample in a study of a mutant IDH1 vaccine in newly diagnosed glioma. Assay used: immunoSEQ multiplex PCR; TCRdb lists only in-frame clones, some missing. The data hold tens of thousands of clones, with approximately 90% observed a single time. Their antigens are not known. The sample in question was PBMCs, obtained from a glioma patient whose treatment included an IDH1 peptide vaccine. Every receptor here comes from a man between 50 and 59 years old with glioma. Each CDR3 is given with its conserved first and last residue. Fields, in order: clone size, V gene, D gene, J gene, CDR3 protein, CDR3 DNA. The D gene is left open where the match is weak. A clone size is listed for some rows: how often the clone was seen (once, few, many), or a class if it is expanded.

>NA|TRBV6-5|NA|TRBJ1-5
CASSYRAGYNQPQHF
TGTGCCAGCAGTTACAGAGCAGGGTACAATCAGCCCCAGCATTTT
>NA|TRBV2|NA|TRBJ1-4
CASSESKVVFEKLFF
TGTGCCAGCAGTGAAAGTAAGGTGGTCTTTGAAAAACTGTTTTTT
>NA|TRBV7-2|NA|TRBJ1-5
CASSFRDNNQPQHF
TGTGCCAGCAGCTTCCGGGACAACAATCAGCCCCAGCATTTT
>few|TRBV19|NA|TRBJ1-1
CASSYLQGAEAFF
TGTGCCAGTAGTTATCTCCAGGGAGCTGAAGCTTTCTTT
>NA|TRBV10-1|NA|TRBJ1-2
CASTEGDGGRDGYTF
TGCGCCAGCACCGAGGGGGACGGGGGTAGGGATGGCTACACCTTC
>NA|TRBV10-1|NA|TRBJ2-7
CASSPAGLTYEQYF
TGCGCCAGCAGTCCAGCAGGCCTAACCTACGAGCAGTACTTC
>NA|TRBV10-2|NA|TRBJ2-7
CASSDPERPFEVYF
TGCGCCAGCAGTGACCCCGAGAGGCCCTTCGAAGTGTACTTC
>NA|TRBV5-4|NA|TRBJ2-7
CASSSWIEPGEQYF
TGTGCCAGCAGCTCCTGGATCGAACCCGGCGAGCAGTACTTC
>NA|TRBV29-1|TRBD1|TRBJ1-2
CSAETGADNYGYTF
TGCAGCGCAGAAACAGGGGCAGATAACTATGGCTACACCTTC
>NA|TRBV5-1|NA|TRBJ2-7
CASSLSGYEQYF
TGCGCCAGCAGCTTGTCCGGCTACGAGCAGTACTTC
>few|TRBV15|NA|TRBJ2-1
CATSRIQRTNEQFF
TGTGCCACCAGCAGAATACAGCGAACGAATGAGCAGTTCTTC
>medium-sized|TRBV5-1|NA|TRBJ1-1
CASSLGKGLGTEAFF
TGCGCCAGCAGCTTGGGGAAGGGTTTGGGCACTGAAGCTTTCTTT
>few|TRBV14|NA|TRBJ2-3
CASSYTDTQYF
TGTGCCAGCAGCTACACAGATACGCAGTATTTT
>NA|TRBV28|NA|TRBJ2-3
CASSGAWGAGTDTQYF
TGTGCCAGCAGTGGGGCGTGGGGGGCCGGCACAGATACGCAGTATTTT
>NA|TRBV9|TRBD2|TRBJ2-5
CASSVGGEAGGPQKTQYF
TGTGCCAGCAGCGTAGGAGGGGAAGCGGGAGGGCCCCAAAAGACCCAGTACTTC
>NA|TRBV5-1|TRBD1|TRBJ1-4
CASSLGGTGDEKLFF
TGCGCCAGCAGCTTGGGGGGGACAGGGGATGAAAAACTGTTTTTT
>NA|TRBV19|TRBD1|TRBJ1-1
CASSDRALNTEAFF
TGTGCCAGTAGCGACAGGGCCTTAAACACTGAAGCTTTCTTT
>NA|TRBV5-6|TRBD1|TRBJ2-5
CASSLQGAPQETQYF
TGTGCCAGCAGCTTGCAGGGGGCGCCCCAAGAGACCCAGTACTTC
>NA|TRBV5-1|NA|TRBJ2-5
CASSLEPPQETQYF
TGCGCCAGCAGCTTGGAACCCCCGCAAGAGACCCAGTACTTC
>NA|TRBV19|TRBD2|TRBJ2-5
CASSRRGGQGWQETQYF
TGTGCCAGTAGTAGGCGGGGGGGCCAAGGGTGGCAAGAGACCCAGTACTTC
>NA|TRBV5-4|TRBD2|TRBJ2-3
CASSLKRGGTDTQYF
TGTGCCAGCAGCTTGAAGCGGGGGGGCACAGATACGCAGTATTTT
>NA|TRBV11-2|NA|TRBJ2-7
CASSLEQGLYEQYF
TGTGCCAGCAGCTTAGAACAAGGCCTCTACGAGCAGTACTTC
>few|TRBV18|NA|TRBJ1-6
CASSTRDSPLHF
TGTGCCAGCTCAACCCGGGATTCACCCCTCCACTTT
>NA|TRBV27|NA|TRBJ2-2
CASSLARVAGELFF
TGTGCCAGCAGTTTAGCCAGGGTTGCCGGGGAGCTGTTTTTT
>NA|TRBV9|TRBD2|TRBJ2-5
CASSVGLAGVEETQYF
TGTGCCAGCAGCGTAGGACTAGCGGGGGTCGAGGAGACCCAGTACTTC
>NA|TRBV15|NA|TRBJ1-5
CATSRDSPFQPQHF
TGTGCCACCAGCAGAGATTCCCCTTTTCAGCCCCAGCATTTT
>NA|TRBV7-2|TRBD2|TRBJ2-1
CASSLSGGSDEQFF
TGTGCCAGCAGCCTTAGCGGGGGGTCTGATGAGCAGTTCTTC
>NA|TRBV29-1|NA|TRBJ2-2
CSVRQDYDTGELFF
TGCAGCGTCCGGCAGGATTACGACACCGGGGAGCTGTTTTTT
>NA|TRBV4-1|NA|TRBJ1-5
CASSHPLRRGVGQPQHF
TGCGCCAGCAGCCACCCACTAAGAAGAGGGGTTGGTCAGCCCCAGCATTTT
>NA|TRBV9|NA|TRBJ2-7
CASSVAAGRYEQYF
TGTGCCAGCAGCGTAGCGGCAGGTCGATACGAGCAGTACTTC
>NA|TRBV6-5|TRBD1|TRBJ1-2
CASSVRQGGRGYTF
TGTGCCAGCAGTGTCCGACAGGGAGGTCGGGGCTACACCTTC
>NA|TRBV11-2|NA|TRBJ1-1
CASSPIRGAEAFF
TGTGCCAGCAGCCCAATACGGGGGGCAGAAGCTTTCTTT
>NA|TRBV4-2|NA|TRBJ1-1
CASSEGNTEAFF
TGTGCCAGCAGCGAGGGGAACACTGAAGCTTTCTTT
>NA|TRBV5-6|NA|TRBJ2-7
CASSWRVGGSYEQYF
TGTGCCAGCAGCTGGCGGGTGGGGGGTTCCTACGAGCAGTACTTC
>NA|TRBV19|NA|TRBJ1-1
CASSMGSGVNTEAFF
TGTGCCAGTAGTATGGGGTCCGGGGTGAACACTGAAGCTTTCTTT
>NA|TRBV5-6|NA|TRBJ1-4
CASSLGATNRANEKLFF
TGTGCCAGCAGCTTGGGGGCTACTAATAGGGCTAATGAAAAACTGTTTTTT
>NA|TRBV4-1|TRBD2|TRBJ2-1
CASSQAGGTSYNEQFF
TGCGCCAGCAGCCAAGCGGGGGGAACCTCCTACAATGAGCAGTTCTTC
>NA|TRBV19|NA|TRBJ2-2
CASPSAWELFF
TGTGCCAGTCCGAGTGCATGGGAGCTGTTTTTT
>few|TRBV5-6|NA|TRBJ2-1
CASSLDAGATYNEQFF
TGTGCCAGCAGCTTGGACGCAGGGGCAACGTACAATGAGCAGTTCTTC
>NA|TRBV10-1|NA|TRBJ1-1
CASSESAGAKAFF
TGCGCCAGCAGTGAGTCGGCGGGGGCCAAAGCTTTCTTT
>NA|TRBV18|NA|TRBJ1-1
CASSPSGWREAFF
TGTGCCAGCTCACCCAGTGGGTGGCGGGAGGCTTTCTTT
>NA|TRBV29-1|TRBD1|TRBJ2-1
CSVEGTGVIWGNEQFF
TGCAGCGTTGAAGGGACAGGGGTGATATGGGGCAATGAGCAGTTCTTC
>NA|TRBV6-5|NA|TRBJ2-7
CASSYGGGPTYEQYF
TGTGCCAGCAGTTACGGGGGGGGCCCAACCTACGAGCAGTACTTC
>NA|TRBV11-2|TRBD1|TRBJ2-7
CASSSRDSHPRYF
TGTGCCAGCAGCTCCCGGGACAGCCACCCTCGGTACTTC
>once|TRBV9|NA|TRBJ2-1
CASSRPGVNNEQFF
TGTGCCAGCAGCCGTCCGGGGGTTAACAATGAGCAGTTCTTC
>NA|TRBV5-6|NA|TRBJ2-7
CASSDLGSYEQYF
TGTGCCAGCAGCGACTTGGGATCCTACGAGCAGTACTTC
>NA|TRBV27|NA|TRBJ2-3
CASSLNPRASTDTQYF
TGTGCCAGCAGTCTGAACCCCAGGGCCAGCACAGATACGCAGTATTTT
>NA|TRBV4-2|TRBD2|TRBJ2-4
CASSSEGGLAGGITKNIQYF
TGTGCCAGCAGCTCAGAAGGGGGACTAGCGGGAGGAATAACCAAAAACATTCAGTACTTC
>NA|TRBV2|TRBD1|TRBJ2-5
CASSPRDRGETQYF
TGTGCCAGCAGTCCCCGGGACAGGGGAGAGACCCAGTACTTC
>NA|TRBV29-1|TRBD2|TRBJ2-7
CSVELAGDLPYEQYF
TGCAGCGTTGAACTAGCGGGGGATCTCCCCTACGAGCAGTACTTC
>NA|TRBV5-1|NA|TRBJ2-6
CASSFVAGSGANVLTF
TGCGCCAGCAGCTTTGTCGCCGGCTCTGGGGCCAACGTCCTGACTTTC
>NA|TRBV18|NA|TRBJ1-5
CASSPGSNQPQHF
TGTGCCAGCTCACCAGGTAGCAATCAGCCCCAGCATTTT
>NA|TRBV19|TRBD1|TRBJ2-7
CASATRTGPYEQYF
TGTGCCAGTGCGACCCGGACAGGGCCCTACGAGCAGTACTTC
>NA|TRBV4-1|NA|TRBJ2-7
CASSQDLTGSASYEQYF
TGCGCCAGCAGCCAAGATCTTACAGGGTCGGCCTCCTACGAGCAGTACTTC
>NA|TRBV29-1|TRBD1|TRBJ2-7
CSAARGQSEQYF
TGCAGCGCGGCGAGGGGGCAAAGTGAGCAGTACTTC
>few|TRBV5-1|NA|TRBJ2-6
CASSLVAGGNSGANVLTF
TGCGCCAGCAGCTTGGTGGCAGGGGGGAACTCTGGGGCCAACGTCCTGACTTTC
>NA|TRBV6-5|NA|TRBJ1-2
CASSGLRGFSNGYTF
TGTGCCAGCAGCGGGCTTCGAGGGTTTAGCAATGGCTACACCTTC
>NA|TRBV27|NA|TRBJ1-1
CASSPPRGRTVMNTEAFF
TGTGCCAGCAGTCCCCCCCGGGGACGCACGGTTATGAACACTGAAGCTTTCTTT
>NA|TRBV29-1|NA|TRBJ2-3
CSVDAGRGRGDTQYF
TGCAGCGTTGATGCCGGCAGGGGCCGTGGGGATACGCAGTATTTT
>NA|TRBV6-5|NA|TRBJ1-5
CASKRGGDQPQHF
TGTGCCAGCAAAAGGGGGGGAGATCAGCCCCAGCATTTT